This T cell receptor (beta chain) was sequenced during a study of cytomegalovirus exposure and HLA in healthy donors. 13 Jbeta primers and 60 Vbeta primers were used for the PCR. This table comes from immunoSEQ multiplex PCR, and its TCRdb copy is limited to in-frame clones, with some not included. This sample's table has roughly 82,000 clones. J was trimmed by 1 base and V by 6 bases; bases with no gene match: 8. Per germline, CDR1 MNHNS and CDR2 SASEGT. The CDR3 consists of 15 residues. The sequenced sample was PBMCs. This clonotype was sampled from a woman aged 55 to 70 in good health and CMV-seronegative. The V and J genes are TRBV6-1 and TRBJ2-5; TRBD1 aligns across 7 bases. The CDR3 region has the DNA TGTGCCAGCAGCAGGGGACAGACCTTCCAAGAGACCCAGTACTTC. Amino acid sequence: CASSRGQTFQETQYF.